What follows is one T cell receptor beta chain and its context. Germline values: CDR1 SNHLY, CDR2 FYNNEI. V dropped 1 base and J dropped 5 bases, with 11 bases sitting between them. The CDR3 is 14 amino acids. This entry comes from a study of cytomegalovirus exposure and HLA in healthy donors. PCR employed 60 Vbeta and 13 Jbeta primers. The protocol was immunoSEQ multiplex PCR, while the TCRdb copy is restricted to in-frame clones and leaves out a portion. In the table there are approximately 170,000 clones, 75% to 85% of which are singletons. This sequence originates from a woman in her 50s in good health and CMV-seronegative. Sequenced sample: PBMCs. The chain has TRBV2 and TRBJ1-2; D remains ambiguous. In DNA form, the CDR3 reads TGTGCCAGCAGTGAAGGGCAGCCGAGGTATGGCTACACCTTC. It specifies CASSEGQPRYGYTF.